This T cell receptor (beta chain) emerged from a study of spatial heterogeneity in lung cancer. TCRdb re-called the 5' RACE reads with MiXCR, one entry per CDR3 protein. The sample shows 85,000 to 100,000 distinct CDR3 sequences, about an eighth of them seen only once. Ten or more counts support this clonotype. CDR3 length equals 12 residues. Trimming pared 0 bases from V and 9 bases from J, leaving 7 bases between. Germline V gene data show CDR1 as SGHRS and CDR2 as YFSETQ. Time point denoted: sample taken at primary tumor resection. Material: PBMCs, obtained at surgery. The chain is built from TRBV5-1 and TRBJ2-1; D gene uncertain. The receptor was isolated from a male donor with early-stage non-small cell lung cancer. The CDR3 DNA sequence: TGCGCCAGCAGCTTGGTTAACTCTGAGCAGTTCTTC. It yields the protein CASSLVNSEQFF.